What follows is one T cell receptor beta chain and its context. Its cognate antigen is unknown. The data originate from a study of cytomegalovirus exposure and HLA in healthy donors. Germline lookup yields CDR1 SEHNR and CDR2 FQNEAQ (reference sequence). Trimming took off 0 bases at V and 6 bases at J, with 12 bases between the two ends. This CDR3 contains 15 residues. The PCR employed 60 Vbeta primers together with 13 Jbeta primers. The data were produced by immunoSEQ multiplex PCR, yet TCRdb's version contains in-frame clones alone and is incomplete. Here the sample table reports around 140,000 clones. Study-wide results and caveats: As was reported, the HLA-A and HLA-B alleles of most subjects were accurately predicted from TCR beta sequences. Because they were indistinguishable, some V segments, including TRBV6-2 and TRBV6-3, were excluded. For TCR beta chains, V- and J-gene trimming was later linked to a missense DCLRE1C variant. Most TCR beta V segments were productive about 90% or about 30% of the time in an earlier analysis.

This chain connects TRBV7-9 to TRBJ1-5; D not certain. Specimen: PBMCs. This TCR was recovered from a man aged 18 to 30 in good health and CMV-seronegative. The CDR3 DNA is TGTGCCAGCAGCTTAGCCTCTGTAGGAGGTCAGCCCCAGCATTTT. Translated: CASSLASVGGQPQHF.